Shown below are 14 T cell receptor beta chains from a single sample sequenced in a study of control samples from healthy donors and cancer patients. The method was immunoSEQ multiplex PCR; TCRdb's version includes in-frame clones alone and lacks a portion of them. The data show roughly 190,000 clones, 91% seen once. The material sequenced was blood. These TCRs come from a woman aged 25 to 39 in good health.

The chain is built from TRBV11-2 and TRBJ2-2; 8 bases map to TRBD1. CDR1 is SGHAT and CDR2 is FQNNGV in the germline V gene. CDR3 length equals 16 residues. The ends lost 6 bases at V and 0 bases at J; junction bases unmatched: 6. The CDR3 reads CASRRPGGANTGELFF. Written as DNA, the CDR3 is TGTGCCAGCAGACGCCCAGGGGGCGCGAACACCGGGGAGCTGTTTTTT.

This clone has a single count. V gene TRBV7-8 combines with J gene TRBJ1-3; perhaps TRBD1 as D (5 bases). Germline V lookup: CDR1 SGHVS, CDR2 FQNEAQ. V was clipped by 1 base and J by 2 bases, with 9 bases between them. This CDR3 has 15 amino acids. CDR3 sequence reads: CASSLDGRAGNTIYF. In DNA, the CDR3 is TGTGCCAGCAGCTTAGATGGCAGGGCTGGAAACACCATATATTTT.

The rearrangement links TRBV5-1 to TRBJ2-2, with 13 bases aligning to TRBD2. The CDR3 is 14 residues long. Losses at the gene ends were 4 bases for V and 9 bases for J; bases not matched to a gene: 3. In germline, CDR1 is SGHRS, CDR2 YFSETQ. The CDR3 spells CASSRTSGSWELFF. The CDR3 DNA sequence: TGCGCCAGCAGCCGGACTAGCGGGAGTTGGGAGCTGTTTTTT.

The chain couples TRBV10-3 to TRBJ1-1, with no clear D. Germline CDR1 ENHRY, CDR2 SYGVKD. V was pared by 0 bases and J by 6 bases, with 5 bases between. This CDR3 spans 12 amino acids. CDR3 sequence (DNA): TGTGCCATCAGTGAGTCGAGTGCTGAAGCTTTCTTT. This sequence encodes CAISESSAEAFF.

J is TRBJ2-7 and V is TRBV7-9, with 10 bases identical to TRBD1. The CDR3 totals 14 residues. J gave up 4 bases and V 3 bases, and 3 bases lay outside the gene matches. Germline V gene data show CDR1 as SEHNR and CDR2 as FQNEAQ (reference sequence). The CDR3 loop is CASSLGQGTYEQYF. For the CDR3, the DNA is TGTGCCAGCAGCTTGGGACAGGGGACGTACGAGCAGTACTTC.

This chain connects TRBV10-2 to TRBJ1-4, with D unresolved. CDR1 WSHSY and CDR2 SAAADI come from the germline V gene. With 8 bases removed from V and 0 bases from J, the gap between germline ends came to 13 bases. This CDR3 has 15 amino acids. In DNA, the CDR3 is TGCGCCAGCGATTTATCAGCCGCAACTAATGAAAAACTGTTTTTT. This sequence encodes CASDLSAATNEKLFF.

On this clone itself: Other DNA sequences in the same sample also yield this CDR3. The CDR3 DNA sequence: TGTGCCAGCAGCTACAGGGGGGGCACAGATACGCAGTATTTT. This sequence encodes CASSYRGGTDTQYF. The chain recombines TRBV5-4 with TRBJ2-3; 8 positions agree with TRBD1. Trimming cost V 3 bases and J 1 base; bases outside gene matches: 1. Germline V gives CDR1 SGHNT, CDR2 YYREEE (reference sequence). CDR3 length equals 14 residues.

This clone was picked up one time. The gene calls are TRBV11-2 and TRBJ2-7, with D possibly matching TRBD2 (5 bases). Trimming cost V 1 base and J 2 bases, with 6 bases left between them. Germline V gene data show CDR1 as SGHAT and CDR2 as FQNNGV. The CDR3 length is 13 residues. CDR3: CASSLGRAYEQYF. In DNA, the CDR3 is TGTGCCAGCAGCTTAGGGCGGGCCTACGAGCAGTACTTC.

The rearrangement joins TRBV29-1 to TRBJ1-2, with D perhaps matching TRBD1 (5 bases). Germline V gives CDR1 SQVTM, CDR2 ANQGSEA. Between the trimmed V and J ends, which lost 3 bases and 4 bases, there was a span of 6 bases. The CDR3 extends over 11 amino acids. This CDR3 reads CSVDGTYGYTF. CDR3 nucleotides: TGCAGCGTTGACGGGACCTATGGCTACACCTTC.

V usage is TRBV2 and J usage is TRBJ2-3; TRBD2 agrees at 9 bases. Trimming took 4 bases from V and 1 from J; bases not matched to a gene: 3. The CDR3 totals 15 residues. Germline V CDR1 and CDR2: SNHLY, FYNNEI. The chain's CDR3 is CASSGGGAGTDTQYF. CDR3 nucleotide sequence: TGTGCCAGCAGTGGCGGGGGGGCGGGCACAGATACGCAGTATTTT.

The chain joins TRBV4-1 to TRBJ1-6, with 8 nucleotides matching TRBD1. This CDR3 spans 17 amino acids. The germline V gene encodes CDR1 MGHRA and CDR2 YSYEKL. V dropped 2 bases and J dropped 0; count of bases not matched to a gene: 3. CDR3 in amino acids: CASSQQGASSYNSPLHF. CDR3 DNA sequence: TGCGCCAGCAGCCAACAGGGGGCTAGCTCCTATAATTCACCCCTCCACTTT.

The CDR3 nucleotides are TGTGCCAGCAGCCATTCGACAGGGGGGTGGTCTGAAGCTTTCTTT. Its translation is CASSHSTGGWSEAFF. This rearrangement joins TRBV3-1 (or the pseudogene TRBV3-2) to TRBJ1-1; 9 nucleotides match TRBD1. Germline CDR1 LGHDT, CDR2 YNNKEL (reference sequence). After removal of 3 bases from V and 6 bases from J, the junction contained 8 bases not matched to a gene. The CDR3 length is 15 residues.

The chain combines TRBV18 with TRBJ1-5, with D tentatively TRBD1 (6 bases). Per germline, CDR1 KGHSH and CDR2 LQKENI. The CDR3 runs 15 residues. V dropped 2 bases and J dropped 3 bases, with 11 bases sitting between them. The CDR3 DNA is TGTGCCAGCTCACCAATACAGGGAGACAATCAGCCCCAGCATTTT. Residues: CASSPIQGDNQPQHF.

The chain couples TRBV19 to TRBJ1-1; no definite D call. Trimming stripped 7 bases from V and 0 bases from J, with 6 bases between. There are 12 residues in the CDR3. CDR1 is LNHDA and CDR2 is SQIVND in the germline V gene (reference sequence). The CDR3 loop is CASTDMNTEAFF. CDR3 bases: TGTGCCAGTACAGACATGAACACTGAAGCTTTCTTT.